A selection of T cell receptor beta chains follows, all from one sample in a study of T-cell memory formation after mild COVID-19. One entry per CDR3 protein results from TCRdb running MiXCR on the 5' RACE reads. This sample has about 210,000 distinct CDR3 sequences; about 10% occur once, and the top ten carry approximately 3%. The sequenced sample consisted of PBMCs or a T cell subset sorted from them (not recorded which). The receptors were sampled from a man aged 18 to 35 who had mild COVID-19 (a few samples of this study predate the infection). Cell type and time point are not known. Both conserved end residues are part of each CDR3. A D gene is named only where the DNA matches it firmly.

V gene	CDR3 length	D gene	J gene	CDR3 protein
TRBV5-1	16	.	TRBJ2-2	CASSRRGLANTGELFF
TRBV20-1	17	TRBD2	TRBJ2-1	CSARDAGGPGSYNEQFF
TRBV7-2	14	.	TRBJ2-3	CASSPERPGDTQYF
TRBV7-2	15	TRBD1	TRBJ2-3	CASSITGTVLNTQYF
TRBV7-3	14	TRBD1	TRBJ2-5	CASSLTGVEETQYF
TRBV20-1	13	.	TRBJ2-3	CSARDPVPDTQYF
TRBV28	12	.	TRBJ1-2	CASSSPAYGYTF
TRBV5-1	13	.	TRBJ2-1	CASSAELGGEQFF
TRBV7-2	16	TRBD1	TRBJ1-2	CASSLGAAGGPYGYTF
TRBV24-1	16	TRBD1	TRBJ1-5	CATSDGLTGGEQPQHF
TRBV7-2	14	.	TRBJ1-1	CASSLLWGGTEAFF
TRBV5-5	14	.	TRBJ2-3	CASSFEGGADTQYF
TRBV2	12	.	TRBJ1-5	CASSRRDQPQHF
TRBV6-6	13	.	TRBJ1-5	CASSTSGFQPQHF
TRBV5-1	14	.	TRBJ2-1	CASSLHTDSGEQFF
TRBV29-1	14	TRBD1	TRBJ2-5	CSVEMTGHQETQYF
TRBV6-2/TRBV6-3	10	.	TRBJ1-2	CAAKRDGYTF
TRBV9	12	.	TRBJ2-3	CASSGVTDTQYF
TRBV11-1	15	.	TRBJ1-6	CASSSEGRSNSPLHF
TRBV4-1	14	.	TRBJ2-2	CASSPREGTGELFF
TRBV9	14	.	TRBJ1-1	CASSVSGMNTEAFF
TRBV6-5	16	TRBD1	TRBJ1-6	CASSSRSRGGNSPLHF
TRBV15	14	.	TRBJ2-3	CATSKSDLTDTQYF
TRBV20-1	13	.	TRBJ1-2	CSAKGSPDYGYTF
TRBV28	13	.	TRBJ1-5	CASSTGPLQPQHF